These T cell receptor beta chains were read from a single sample in a study of OX40 agonist ivuxolimab in advanced cancers. Only in-frame clones appear in the TCRdb table, and some are missing; sequencing was by immunoSEQ multiplex PCR. Among around 80,000 clones listed, roughly 85% were seen once. This specimen was CD4+ or CD8+ T cells sorted from blood, taken in a trial of the OX40 agonist ivuxolimab. The receptors were sampled from an adult with an advanced solid tumor such as melanoma, head and neck, liver or kidney cancer. CDR3s include the opening cysteine and the closing phenylalanine or tryptophan.

j_call v_call cdr3_length cdr3_aa
TRBJ1-2 TRBV4-2 13 CASSQDRALGYTF
TRBJ2-1 TRBV7-9 12 CASSSSGNEQFF
TRBJ2-7 TRBV7-3 14 CASSPSSGNYEQYF
TRBJ2-1 TRBV4-2 17 CASSQAWTLGVYNEQFF
TRBJ2-1 TRBV4-1 19 CASSQVPGTSGGTYNEQFF
TRBJ2-7 TRBV4-2 17 CASSQANGAGEPYEQYF
TRBJ1-5 TRBV10-3 15 CAISKTGSSNQPQHF
TRBJ2-7 TRBV7-7 12 CASSPYEGEQYF
TRBJ1-5 TRBV6-6 14 CASRDRGNNQPQHF
TRBJ2-1 TRBV5-1 11 CASSLPGEQFF
TRBJ2-3 TRBV5-1 14 CASSPSTSTDTQYF
TRBJ2-5 TRBV5-1 12 CASSLERGTQYF
TRBJ2-7 TRBV10-3 15 CAISGRTGPAYEQYF
TRBJ2-7 TRBV7-2 17 CASSPSRGAESSYEQYF
TRBJ1-1 TRBV5-1 13 CASSLQGDTEAFF
TRBJ2-5 TRBV5-1 15 CASSLATSGPETQYF
TRBJ1-2 TRBV18 16 CASSPRRDRENYGYTF
TRBJ1-3 TRBV30 14 CAWRRGSYGNTIYF